This T cell receptor beta chain is from a study of blood T cell repertoires in COVID-19. Overall study: The United States, Italy and Spain were the sources of the acute and convalescent COVID-19 samples. T cells, B-cell-depleted T cells, or PBMCs provided the cDNA or gDNA that served as material.

Original data processing: How many nucleated cells were present was estimated from reference gene primer amplification. Assay: immunoSEQ multiplex PCR; the TCRdb copy retains only in-frame clones and omits some. V, J and clone size derive from that table, while D and trimming were established from the DNA sequence. The table records under 200,000 clones, around 83% of them present only once. Germline values: CDR1 LNHDA, CDR2 SQIVND (reference sequence). The J segment lost 12 bases and the V segment lost 4 bases, leaving 2 bases of the junction unmatched. The CDR3 has 11 amino acids. This clone was seen a few times.

The J gene is TRBJ1-4, the V gene TRBV19; 7 bases line up with TRBD1. This clonotype originated in a man between 50 and 59 years old with active or convalescent COVID-19. The sample taken for sequencing was peripheral blood. CDR3 sequence reads: CASSRTGELFF. CDR3 DNA: TGTGCCAGTAGTAGGACAGGCGAACTGTTTTTT.